One T cell receptor (beta chain) is described in this entry. In the original workflow: Cell counts per sample came from amplifying reference gene primers. TCRdb keeps only in-frame clones here, not all; method: immunoSEQ multiplex PCR. The DNA was the basis for D and trimming; V, J and clone size are from that table. The table lists approximately 200,000 clones, 87% of them singletons. V shed 1 base, J shed 7 bases, and the junction held 2 bases outside the gene matches. CDR1 LGHNA and CDR2 YSLEER come from the germline V gene. CDR3 length: 13 residues. This entry comes from a study of blood T cell repertoires in COVID-19. Cohort placement rested on clinical history that participants reported themselves.

J is TRBJ1-1 and V is TRBV4-3, with TRBD1 matching 8 bases. The TCR was taken from a woman aged 30 to 39 who had recovered from COVID-19. Sequencing used PBMCs or T cells enriched from blood (not recorded which). The CDR3 DNA reads as TGCGCCAGCAGCCAAGTAGGACAGGGTGAAGCTTTCTTT. Protein: CASSQVGQGEAFF.